Listed below are T cell receptor beta chains from one sample, sequenced in a study of T cells in Graves' hyperthyroidism and ophthalmopathy. Each CDR3 protein is one row after TCRdb ran MiXCR on the multiplex PCR reads. Among approximately 620,000 distinct CDR3 sequences, roughly a sixth were seen once, and the ten largest hold around 3.5%. Sequences were obtained from blood. These receptors originate from a woman in her forties with Graves' ophthalmopathy. Both conserved end residues are part of each CDR3. A D gene is named only where the DNA matches it firmly. Clone size is stated in some rows and not others, as once, few, many or a class when expanded.

D gene	clone size	J gene	V gene	CDR3 DNA	CDR3 protein
TRBD1	.	TRBJ2-5	TRBV7-9	TGTGCCAGCAGCTATCAATTGACAGGGGGAGAGACCCAGTACTTC	CASSYQLTGGETQYF
.	.	TRBJ1-2	TRBV12-3/TRBV12-4	TGTGCCAGCAGTTTACATAACTATGGCTACACCTTC	CASSLHNYGYTF
.	many	TRBJ2-3	TRBV7-2	TGTGCCAGCAGCCTGGAGAGCCGCACAGATACGCAGTATTTT	CASSLESRTDTQYF
.	many	TRBJ1-2	TRBV3-1	TGTGCCAGCAGCCAACGCGGCAGGGAACTTGGCTACACCTTC	CASSQRGRELGYTF
.	few	TRBJ1-5	TRBV27	TGTGCCAGCAGTTTTTCGGCTTCCAATCAGCCCCAGCATTTT	CASSFSASNQPQHF
.	many	TRBJ1-5	TRBV20-1	TGCAGTGCCTACGCGGCCAACAATCAGCCCCAGCATTTT	CSAYAANNQPQHF
TRBD2	many	TRBJ2-3	TRBV20-1	TGCAGTGCGCGGGGGGGGCACCGAGATACGCAGTATTTT	CSARGGHRDTQYF
.	many	TRBJ1-2	TRBV27	TGTGCCAGCAGACCCCAGGTTAGGGTGGATGGCTACACCTTC	CASRPQVRVDGYTF
.	.	TRBJ1-3	TRBV5-1	TGCGCCAGCAGCTGGGAGAGACGGAGCTCTGGAAACACCATATATTTT	CASSWERRSSGNTIYF
.	few	TRBJ1-3	TRBV29-1	TGCAGCGTTGAAGACGGGTTCTCTGGAAACACCATATATTTT	CSVEDGFSGNTIYF
.	many	TRBJ2-3	TRBV6-1	TGTGCCAGCAGTGAACGGGGGATAGATACGCAGTATTTT	CASSERGIDTQYF
.	many	TRBJ2-7	TRBV18	TGTGCCAGCTCACGGCCGGGGGACTCCGGGAGCGAGCAGTACTTC	CASSRPGDSGSEQYF
.	many	TRBJ2-2	TRBV7-9	TGTGCCAGCAGCTGGGGCGACAGGACCGGGGAGCTGTTTTTT	CASSWGDRTGELFF
.	few	TRBJ1-1	TRBV4-2	TGTGCCAGCAGCCAAGGACGAAGCATGAACACTGAAGCTTTCTTT	CASSQGRSMNTEAFF
TRBD2	many	TRBJ2-7	TRBV20-1	TGCAGTGCTAACGGTAGCGGGAACGACGAGCAGTACTTC	CSANGSGNDEQYF
.	many	TRBJ2-1	TRBV6-2/TRBV6-3	TGTGCCAGCAGTTCCCCGGGACTCTACTACAATGAGCAGTTCTTC	CASSSPGLYYNEQFF
.	many	TRBJ2-3	TRBV12-3/TRBV12-4	TGTGCCAGCAGGCCTAACAGCGATACGCAGTATTTT	CASRPNSDTQYF
TRBD1	many	TRBJ1-1	TRBV3-1	TGTGCCAGCAAGTGGGGGACAGAGAACACTGAAGCTTTCTTT	CASKWGTENTEAFF
.	many	TRBJ2-7	TRBV2	TGTGCCAGCAGTATCGCGGGCGAGCAGTACTTC	CASSIAGEQYF
.	once	TRBJ1-3	TRBV5-6	TGTGCCAGCAGCCCAGTGGGGCTGGAGGGTTCTGGAAACACCATATATTTT	CASSPVGLEGSGNTIYF
TRBD1	many	TRBJ1-5	TRBV28	TGTGCCAGCACCGAATCAGGGGGGCCGAATCAGCCCCAGCATTTT	CASTESGGPNQPQHF
.	few	TRBJ1-4	TRBV15	TGTGCCACCAGCAGAGACAGGGACTATAATGAAAAACTGTTTTTT	CATSRDRDYNEKLFF
.	.	TRBJ1-2	TRBV6-2/TRBV6-3	TGTGCCAGCAGTCCTCAGGGGTCTGGCTATGGCTACACCTTC	CASSPQGSGYGYTF
.	.	TRBJ2-7	TRBV19	TGTGCCAGTAGAACAGGGGCGGGGGAGCAGTACTTC	CASRTGAGEQYF
.	many	TRBJ2-1	TRBV20-1	TGCAGTGCTAGAACCAGCACAGGCTCCTTGTACAATGAGCAGTTCTTC	CSARTSTGSLYNEQFF
.	many	TRBJ2-5	TRBV7-2	TGTGCCAGCAGCTTAGTCCAGCGGGAGACCCAGTACTTC	CASSLVQRETQYF
TRBD1	many	TRBJ1-5	TRBV12-3/TRBV12-4	TGTGCCAGCAGTTTCAGACAGGGGGAGAGACGACAGCCCCAGCATTTT	CASSFRQGERRQPQHF
TRBD2	.	TRBJ2-5	TRBV9	TGTGCCAGCAGCGCTAGCCTAGCGGGGGGGTGGGAGACCCAGTACTTC	CASSASLAGGWETQYF
TRBD2	.	TRBJ2-7	TRBV7-9	TGTGCCAGCATCGCTAGCGGGAGAGTCTACGAGCAGTACTTC	CASIASGRVYEQYF
.	many	TRBJ2-3	TRBV11-3	TGTGCCAGCAGTTCCCTTGACACAGATACGCAGTATTTT	CASSSLDTDTQYF
.	many	TRBJ2-3	TRBV20-1	TGCAGTGCTAGAGAAGTGGGGGGGGGCAGGAGTACAGATACGCAGTATTTT	CSAREVGGGRSTDTQYF
.	many	TRBJ2-1	TRBV3-1	TGTGCCAGCAGCCAGGAAACGGGAGTTACCTACAATGAGCAGTTCTTC	CASSQETGVTYNEQFF
TRBD1	.	TRBJ2-7	TRBV3-1	TGTGCCAGCAGCCTCTACACAGGGGCCAACTACGAGCAGTACTTC	CASSLYTGANYEQYF
.	many	TRBJ1-5	TRBV2	TGTGCCAGTCGGGAGGGCCCAGGACAGCCCCAGCATTTT	CASREGPGQPQHF
TRBD1	once	TRBJ2-7	TRBV4-1	TGCGCCAGCAGCCAAATACAGGGGGCCTACGAGCAGTACTTC	CASSQIQGAYEQYF
.	many	TRBJ2-3	TRBV11-2	TGTGCCAGCAGCTCAGGGGGGGCCTTCATAGGAACAGATACGCAGTATTTT	CASSSGGAFIGTDTQYF